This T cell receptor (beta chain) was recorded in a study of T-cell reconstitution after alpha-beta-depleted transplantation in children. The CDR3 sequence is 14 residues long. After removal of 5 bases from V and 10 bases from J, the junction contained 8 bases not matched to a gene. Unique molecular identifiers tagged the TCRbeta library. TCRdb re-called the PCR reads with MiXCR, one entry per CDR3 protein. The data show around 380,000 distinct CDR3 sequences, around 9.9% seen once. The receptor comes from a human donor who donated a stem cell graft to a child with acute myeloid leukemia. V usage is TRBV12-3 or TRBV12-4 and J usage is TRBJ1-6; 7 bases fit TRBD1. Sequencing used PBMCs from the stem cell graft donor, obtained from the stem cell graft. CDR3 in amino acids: CASSLTGVQSPLHF. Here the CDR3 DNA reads TGTGCCAGCAGTCTTACAGGGGTTCAGTCACCCCTCCACTTT.